These 22 T cell receptor beta chains share one sample of origin, sequenced in a study of early T cells in non-severe SARS-CoV-2 infection. TCRdb used MiXCR to reprocess the 5' RACE reads, holding one entry per CDR3 protein. In the table there are around 68,000 distinct CDR3 sequences, roughly 12% of which are singletons. Material: whole blood, obtained at baseline. The receptors originated from an adult who was a healthcare worker with PCR-confirmed SARS-CoV-2 infection or an uninfected control (not recorded which).

This clonotype was observed a handful of times. The gene calls are TRBV28 and TRBJ2-7, with 7 bases identical to TRBD2. V trimming: 7 bases; J trimming: 7 bases; junction bases outside the gene matches: 4. CDR1 is MDHEN and CDR2 is SYDVKM in the germline V gene. The CDR3 sequence is 11 residues long. The CDR3 region is CASTNGGEQYF. The DNA for the CDR3 is TGTGCCAGCACTAACGGGGGGGAGCAGTACTTC. Together with reference TRBV28 and TRBJ2-7, the CDR3 gives the full variable domain: DVKVTQSSRYLVKRTGEKVFLECVQDMDHENMFWYRQDPGLGLRLIYFSYDVKMKEKGDIPEGYSVSREKKERFSLILESASTNQTSMYLCASTNGGEQYFGPGTRLTVT.

V gene TRBV15 combines with J gene TRBJ2-1; no reliable D call. This CDR3 is built from 14 residues. Trimming removed 0 bases from V and 5 bases from J, with 8 bases in between. Germline V CDR1 and CDR2: LNHNV, YYDKDF (reference sequence). The CDR3 bases are TGTGCCACCAGCAGAGAACTGACGGACAATGAGCAGTTCTTC. This gives the protein CATSRELTDNEQFF.

The V gene is TRBV10-3, the J gene TRBJ2-3; D gene unclear. V was shortened by 6 bases and J by 4 bases, with 8 bases between the two germline ends. The CDR3 has 12 residues. CDR1 ENHRY and CDR2 SYGVKD come from the germline V gene. CDR3 DNA sequence: TGTGCCATCAGGAGGACGCCAGATACGCAGTATTTT. It yields the protein CAIRRTPDTQYF.

The V gene is TRBV7-6, the J gene TRBJ2-7; D not certain. The V and J ends lost 6 bases and 1 base respectively, with 13 bases between them. The CDR3 has 14 residues. Germline V gives CDR1 SGHVS, CDR2 FNYEAQ. CDR3 nucleotide sequence: TGTGCCAGCAGTCGGACGGATACTTCCTACGAGCAGTACTTC. This translates into CASSRTDTSYEQYF.

The chain has TRBV20-1 and TRBJ2-7; TRBD2 matches 10 bases. This CDR3 contains 16 residues. Trimming removed 0 bases from V and 1 base from J; junction bases left unmatched: 6. The germline V gene encodes CDR1 DFQATT and CDR2 SNEGSKA (reference sequence). CDR3 nucleotides: TGCAGTGCTAGAGATGTCCTAGCGGGAGAGTCCTACGAGCAGTACTTC. It encodes CSARDVLAGESYEQYF.

The gene calls are TRBV29-1 and TRBJ2-5; no definite D call. This CDR3 contains 12 residues. Germline assignment: CDR1 SQVTM and CDR2 ANQGSEA. Trimming took 5 bases from V and 2 from J, leaving 9 bases between them. The CDR3 sequence is CSVRPAQETQYF. CDR3 DNA sequence: TGCAGCGTTCGACCTGCACAAGAGACCCAGTACTTC.

The rearrangement uses TRBV20-1 and TRBJ2-7, with D perhaps TRBD1 (6 bases). The germline gives CDR1 DFQATT, CDR2 SNEGSKA (reference sequence). CDR3 length: 11 amino acids. V lost 5 bases and J 6 bases, leaving 11 bases between the germline ends. In DNA, the CDR3 is TGCAGTGCTTCTACAGGGAGCGAGCAGTACTTC. This sequence encodes CSASTGSEQYF.

This clonotype has a count of ten or more. V and J are TRBV12-3 or TRBV12-4 and TRBJ2-5; D might be TRBD1 (6 bases). The CDR3 loop spans 15 amino acids. V lost 2 bases, J lost 2 bases, and 12 bases lay in between. CDR3: CASSLYTGYQETQYF. CDR3 nucleotides: TGTGCCAGCAGTTTATACACAGGGTATCAAGAGACCCAGTACTTC.

This clonotype was seen many times. This chain links TRBV20-1 with TRBJ1-1; 8 bases are shared with TRBD1. In germline, CDR1 is DFQATT, CDR2 SNEGSKA (reference sequence). The CDR3 contains 12 residues. With 6 bases clipped from V and 7 bases from J, the junction kept 7 bases outside the gene matches. CDR3 sequence: CSAIAGGDEAFF. In DNA form, the CDR3 reads TGCAGTGCCATAGCAGGGGGCGATGAAGCTTTCTTT.

In this sample, this clonotype turned up a few times. The chain carries TRBV5-1 and TRBJ2-1, with no clear D. V shed 5 bases and J shed 7 bases, with 7 bases lying between them. The CDR3 consists of 11 residues. Per the germline V gene, CDR1 is SGHRS and CDR2 is YFSETQ. In DNA, the CDR3 is TGCGCCAGCAGGGCAGGAAATGAGCAGTTCTTC. Its translation: CASRAGNEQFF.

The table lists this clonotype with a few counts. This chain uses TRBV7-9 with TRBJ2-5; D is undetermined. The CDR3 totals 12 residues. Trimming stripped 9 bases from V and 2 bases from J, with 10 bases between. From germline, CDR1 is SEHNR and CDR2 FQNEAQ (reference sequence). The CDR3 bases are TGTGCCAGTAGGGATGTACAAGAGACCCAGTACTTC. Its protein product is CASRDVQETQYF.

This clonotype was recorded a few times. J is TRBJ2-5 and V is TRBV5-1; 9 nucleotides align to TRBD2. After removal of 4 bases from V and 5 bases from J, the junction contained 12 bases not matched to a gene. There are 16 residues in the CDR3. Germline values: CDR1 SGHRS, CDR2 YFSETQ. The CDR3 DNA reads TGCGCCAGCAGCCTCGGGACTAGCAGCCGTGGGGAGACCCAGTACTTC. Translated: CASSLGTSSRGETQYF.

Ten or more counts support this clonotype. The chain links TRBV6-5 to TRBJ2-3; the match to TRBD2 covers 9 bases. The ends lost 2 bases at V and 3 bases at J; junction bases unmatched: 3. Germline-derived CDR1 and CDR2 are MNHEY and SVGAGI. The CDR3 loop spans 15 amino acids. The CDR3 DNA sequence: TGTGCCAGCAGTTACCGCCTAGCGGGAACAGATACGCAGTATTTT. Translating it yields CASSYRLAGTDTQYF.

This clonotype was detected only a few times. The gene calls are TRBV6-2 or TRBV6-3 and TRBJ1-4; D remains unclear. The CDR3 length is 13 residues. Looked up from germline, CDR1 is MNHEY and CDR2 is SVGEGT. Trimming took 6 bases from V and 7 from J, leaving 12 bases between them. CDR3 bases: TGTGCCAGCAGGGCGGCAGTGCCTGAAAAACTGTTTTTT. This sequence encodes CASRAAVPEKLFF.

This chain joins TRBV11-2 and TRBJ2-7, with D perhaps TRBD1 (5 bases). Between the trimmed V and J ends, which lost 3 bases and 3 bases, there was a span of 12 bases. Germline V CDR1 and CDR2: SGHAT, FQNNGV. The CDR3 totals 14 residues. The CDR3 sequence: CASSLAGRRYEQYF. CDR3 in DNA: TGTGCCAGCAGCTTGGCAGGGCGACGCTACGAGCAGTACTTC.

The CDR3 region is CASRSHAAGATYEQYF. In DNA, the CDR3 is TGTGCCAGCAGATCCCACGCGGCGGGGGCGACCTACGAGCAGTACTTC. V is TRBV28 and J is TRBJ2-7; TRBD2 might be the D (7 bases). The CDR3 has 16 residues. Trimming removed 6 bases from V and 2 bases from J, with 20 bases in between. The germline V gene encodes CDR1 MDHEN and CDR2 SYDVKM. The full variable domain, completed using reference TRBV28 and TRBJ2-7, is DVKVTQSSRYLVKRTGEKVFLECVQDMDHENMFWYRQDPGLGLRLIYFSYDVKMKEKGDIPEGYSVSREKKERFSLILESASTNQTSMYLCASRSHAAGATYEQYFGPGTRLTVT.

The gene calls are TRBV6-2 or TRBV6-3 and TRBJ1-1; TRBD1 is a possible D gene (5 bases). With 4 bases removed from V and 11 bases from J, the gap between germline ends came to 20 bases. CDR3 length equals 14 residues. Germline lookup yields CDR1 MNHEY and CDR2 SVGEGT. CDR3 DNA sequence: TGTGCCAGCAGTTGGATCGGGACCCCACCCGTCGCTTTCTTT. It yields the protein CASSWIGTPPVAFF.

This clonotype has more than one count but fewer than ten. The V and J genes are TRBV6-2 or TRBV6-3 and TRBJ2-3; 8 nucleotides align to TRBD2. Trimming cost V 4 bases and J 1 base; bases outside gene matches: 4. CDR1 MNHEY and CDR2 SVGEGT come from the germline V gene. The CDR3 has 15 residues. The CDR3 DNA is TGTGCCAGCAGTTCCGGGACTAGGGGCACAGATACGCAGTATTTT. Protein product: CASSSGTRGTDTQYF.

This clonotype was observed a few times. The CDR3 nucleotides read TGTGCCAGCAGCCAAGTCCGGGGGAATTCACCCCTCCACTTT. Its translation is CASSQVRGNSPLHF. This sequence joins TRBV14 and TRBJ1-6; D is perhaps TRBD1 (5 bases). V shed 1 base and J shed 7 bases, with 8 bases lying between them. CDR1 SGHDN and CDR2 FVKESK come from the germline V gene. The CDR3 length is 14 residues.

This clonotype was seen a few times. The chain uses TRBV24-1 and TRBJ2-2; a weak D match, TRBD2 (5 bases). Germline V gene lookup returns CDR1 KGHDR and CDR2 SFDVKD. Between the trimmed V and J ends, which lost 1 base and 5 bases, there was a span of 7 bases. This CDR3 is built from 14 residues. The CDR3 loop reads CATSDLTGTGELFF. In DNA, the CDR3 is TGTGCCACCAGTGATTTAACGGGGACCGGGGAGCTGTTTTTT.

This clonotype appeared a few times. The J gene is TRBJ2-3, the V gene TRBV6-2 or TRBV6-3, with no clear D. Germline V gene sequence: CDR1 MNHEY, CDR2 SVGEGT. Trimming took 3 bases from V and 3 from J, leaving 10 bases between them. CDR3 length: 14 residues. CDR3 coding DNA: TGTGCCAGCAGTTATTTTTCTAGAACAGATACGCAGTATTTT. It specifies CASSYFSRTDTQYF.

This clonotype was observed a handful of times. This CDR3 is CASASPLRTPASHYEQYF. The CDR3 nucleotides read TGTGCCAGCGCCAGCCCCCTTCGGACACCTGCTTCCCACTACGAGCAGTACTTC. The chain carries TRBV27 and TRBJ2-7; D perhaps matches TRBD1 (5 bases). Trimming removed 8 bases from V and 3 bases from J, with 29 bases in between. This CDR3 contains 18 residues. The germline gives CDR1 MNHEY, CDR2 SMNVEV (reference sequence).